This TCR beta chain was identified in a study of cytomegalovirus exposure and HLA in healthy donors. Germline CDR1 is MDHEN and CDR2 is SYDVKM. V shed 4 bases, J shed 0 bases, and the junction held 5 bases outside the gene matches. The CDR3 runs to 15 residues. This clone has a handful of counts. The PCR ran on 60 Vbeta and 13 Jbeta primers. Clones were read by immunoSEQ multiplex PCR, and TCRdb kept only the in-frame ones, dropping some. The data hold about 100,000 clones, with about 80% observed a single time. Sequencing was performed on PBMCs. The clonotype originates from a man aged 35 to 55 in good health and CMV-seronegative. V usage is TRBV28 and J usage is TRBJ1-1; TRBD1 aligns across 7 bases. In nucleotides, the CDR3 is TGTGCCAGCAGTTCCCCGACAGGGATGAACACTGAAGCTTTCTTT. Translated, it gives CASSSPTGMNTEAFF.